These 12 T cell receptor beta chains were all obtained from the same sample, sequenced in a study of T cells after somatic rescue of genetic block. Here immunoSEQ multiplex PCR was the method, and the copy in TCRdb shows in-frame clones only, minus some. Among 65,000 to 70,000 clones listed, 85% to 95% were seen once. Sequenced sample: peripheral blood mononuclear cells (PBMCs). All receptors come from a man between 35 and 55 years old.

This chain uses TRBV5-1 with TRBJ2-7; 9 bases match TRBD2. V trimming: 4 bases; J trimming: 2 bases; junction bases outside the gene matches: 10. This CDR3 spans 16 amino acids. Germline V gene lookup returns CDR1 SGHRS and CDR2 YFSETQ. DNA for the CDR3: TGCGCCAGCAGCCTCGGAAATGGCGGGGGGGCCTACGAGCAGTACTTC. Translated: CASSLGNGGGAYEQYF. Supplemented by reference TRBV5-1 and TRBJ2-7, the full variable domain reads KAGVTQTPRYLIKTRGQQVTLSCSPISGHRSVSWYQQTPGQGLQFLFEYFSETQRNKGNFPGRFSGRQFSNSRSEMNVSTLELGDSALYLCASSLGNGGGAYEQYFGPGTRLTVT.

V gene TRBV9 combines with J gene TRBJ2-5; TRBD1 is a possible D gene (5 bases). Germline loops: CDR1 SGDLS, CDR2 YYNGEE. The CDR3 contains 17 residues. Trimming took off 0 bases at V and 2 bases at J, with 17 bases between the two ends. CDR3 loop: CASSVGGRSSSQETQYF. For the CDR3, the DNA is TGTGCCAGCAGCGTAGGGGGCAGGTCGTCTTCACAAGAGACCCAGTACTTC. Variable domain in full (rest from reference TRBV9 and TRBJ2-5): DSGVTQTPKHLITATGQRVTLRCSPRSGDLSVYWYQQSLDQGLQFLIQYYNGEERAKGNILERFSAQQFPDLHSELNLSSLELGDSALYFCASSVGGRSSSQETQYFGPGTRLLVL.

The sample holds one count of this clone. This sequence joins TRBV5-5 and TRBJ2-7; D remains ambiguous. The CDR3 is 11 residues long. Germline V lookup: CDR1 SGHKS, CDR2 YYEKEE (reference sequence). V gave up 3 bases and J gave up 4 bases, with 5 bases separating them. CDR3 nucleotides: TGTGCCAGCAGCTCCGGATACGAGCAGTACTTC. Amino acid sequence: CASSSGYEQYF.

The CDR3 is CASSQGDRVSTEAFF. The CDR3 nucleotides read TGCGCCAGCAGCCAAGGGGACAGGGTGAGCACTGAAGCTTTCTTT. V usage is TRBV4-1 and J usage is TRBJ1-1; 9 positions match TRBD1. J was trimmed by 4 bases and V by 1 base; bases with no gene match: 4. This CDR3 has 15 residues. CDR1 is MGHRA and CDR2 is YSYEKL in the germline V gene.

In this sample, this clone turned up once. The chain joins TRBV11-1 to TRBJ2-5, with D hard to call. V was pared by 1 base and J by 5 bases, with 11 bases between. The germline gives CDR1 SGHAT, CDR2 FQDESV (reference sequence). The CDR3 is made up of 14 amino acids. The CDR3 region is CASSLVLGGETQYF. The CDR3, as DNA: TGTGCCAGCAGCTTAGTTTTGGGCGGCGAGACCCAGTACTTC.

This chain connects TRBV11-2 to TRBJ2-7; D remains ambiguous. Trimming cost V 0 bases and J 3 bases, with 15 bases left between them. Germline lookup yields CDR1 SGHAT and CDR2 FQNNGV. The CDR3 is 16 amino acids. CDR3 sequence (DNA): TGTGCCAGCAGCTTAGAGGGGAACGAAATGCTCTACGAGCAGTACTTC. Residues: CASSLEGNEMLYEQYF.

The genes are TRBV7-8 and TRBJ1-1; D is perhaps TRBD1 (5 bases). CDR1 and CDR2 (germline): SGHVS, FQNEAQ. The CDR3 loop spans 13 amino acids. Trimming shortened V by 1 base and J by 4 bases, and 7 bases separated the two germline ends. The CDR3 nucleotides read TGTGCCAGCAGCTTAGGCGGGGGCACTGAAGCTTTCTTT. Translating it yields CASSLGGGTEAFF.

The chain carries TRBV7-8 and TRBJ1-1; no firm D call. Germline V gives CDR1 SGHVS, CDR2 FQNEAQ. The CDR3 covers 15 residues. V was shortened by 5 bases and J by 0 bases, with 13 bases between the two germline ends. The CDR3 spells CASSHFGQLNTEAFF. As DNA, the CDR3 is TGTGCCAGCAGCCACTTCGGGCAGCTGAACACTGAAGCTTTCTTT.

The chain is built from TRBV2 and TRBJ2-3; D may correspond to TRBD1 or TRBD2 (6 bases each). The CDR3 sequence is 13 residues long. Germline V gene data show CDR1 as SNHLY and CDR2 as FYNNEI. Trimming cost V 8 bases and J 2 bases, with 11 bases left between them. The CDR3 loop reads CASGGQHTDTQYF. CDR3 DNA: TGTGCCAGCGGGGGGCAACACACAGATACGCAGTATTTT.

The chain recombines TRBV15 with TRBJ2-6, with no clear D. V was cut by 6 bases and J by 0 bases, with 3 bases left in between. The germline V gene has CDR1 LNHNV and CDR2 YYDKDF (reference sequence). This CDR3 comprises 13 residues. The CDR3 loop reads CATRTSGANVLTF. The CDR3 coding sequence is TGTGCCACCAGAACCTCTGGGGCCAACGTCCTGACTTTC.

This clone was picked up a small number of times. This chain uses TRBV29-1 with TRBJ2-7, with TRBD1 matching over 9 bases. Unmatched junction bases numbered 5, after V lost 5 bases and J lost 3 bases. The germline V gene has CDR1 SQVTM and CDR2 ANQGSEA. There are 13 residues in the CDR3. DNA of the CDR3: TGCAGCGTTTGGACAGGGGCCCGCTACGAGCAGTACTTC. Protein sequence: CSVWTGARYEQYF.

The rearrangement links TRBV19 to TRBJ2-2, with 8 nucleotides matching TRBD1. This CDR3 comprises 15 residues. Germline assignment: CDR1 LNHDA and CDR2 SQIVND (reference sequence). Trimming at V came to 5 bases and at J to 4 bases, leaving 6 bases not matched to a gene. The CDR3 loop reads CASSPSTGGTGELFF. As DNA, the CDR3 is TGTGCCAGTAGTCCTTCTACAGGGGGCACCGGGGAGCTGTTTTTT.